Below are 3 T cell receptor beta chains sequenced from a single sample in a study of CD8 T cells in Susac syndrome. Random hexamers were used to reverse transcribe an amount of roughly 0.5 to 1 ug RNA. TCRdb analysed the immunoSEQ multiplex PCR reads with MiXCR anew, one entry per CDR3 protein. Of about 130,000 distinct CDR3 sequences detected, about 94% appear once; the ten largest clones hold roughly 0.13%. Material: CD4+ T cells from PBMCs. All receptors derive from a human donor with multiple sclerosis.

J is TRBJ1-2 and V is TRBV19; D gene uncertain. Per germline, CDR1 LNHDA and CDR2 SQIVND (reference sequence). The CDR3 spans 13 residues. V dropped 3 bases and J dropped 2 bases, with 7 bases sitting between them. DNA for the CDR3: TGTGCCAGTAGTATTCAAGAGAACTATGGCTACACCTTC. Protein: CASSIQENYGYTF.

The J gene is TRBJ2-2, the V gene TRBV11-1; TRBD1 might be the D (6 bases). Trimming shortened V by 3 bases and J by 2 bases, and 10 bases separated the two germline ends. The CDR3 length is 15 residues. The V gene's germline CDR1 is SGHAT and CDR2 FQDESV (reference sequence). DNA of the CDR3: TGTGCCAGCAGCTTCATCAGGGGTAACACCGGGGAGCTGTTTTTT. It yields the protein CASSFIRGNTGELFF.

V usage is TRBV29-1 and J usage is TRBJ2-7; D call uncertain. Germline assignment: CDR1 SQVTM and CDR2 ANQGSEA. The V gene lost 4 bases and the J gene lost 7 bases, with 17 bases spanning the gap. This CDR3 contains 13 residues. CDR3 bases: TGCAGCGTTGTACGGCCTCCCCCGGGTGAGCAGTACTTC. Its translation is CSVVRPPPGEQYF.